Listed here are 17 T cell receptor beta chains from one sample, sequenced in a study of cytomegalovirus exposure and HLA in healthy donors. The PCR ran on 60 Vbeta and 13 Jbeta primers. Clones were read by immunoSEQ multiplex PCR, and TCRdb kept only the in-frame ones, dropping some. The sample records about 110,000 clones, around 78% being singletons. Sequencing used PBMCs. These receptors were collected from a man aged 30 to 39 in good health and CMV-seronegative.

The rearrangement joins TRBV7-2 to TRBJ2-1; D ambiguous. The CDR3 length is 12 residues. CDR1 is SGHTA and CDR2 is FQGNSA in the germline V gene. Trimming left V 5 bases short and J 4 bases short, with 6 bases between. The CDR3 DNA reads TGTGCCAGCAGCCCAGTTTACAATGAGCAGTTCTTC. This encodes CASSPVYNEQFF.

The V and J genes are TRBV7-3 and TRBJ2-1; 9 nucleotides agree with TRBD1. V lost 1 base, J lost 7 bases, and 23 bases stayed unmatched. The CDR3 is 21 residues long. Germline assignment: CDR1 SGHTA and CDR2 FQGTGA. The CDR3 sequence is CASSLRPSRDREALIGNEQFF. The DNA for the CDR3 is TGTGCCAGCAGCTTAAGGCCCTCAAGGGACAGGGAGGCTTTGATAGGTAATGAGCAGTTCTTC.

The chain is built from TRBV4-1 and TRBJ1-4, with D perhaps matching TRBD1 (5 bases). The CDR3 loop spans 17 amino acids. Germline CDR1 and CDR2: MGHRA and YSYEKL. Trimming removed 0 bases from V and 3 bases from J, with 14 bases in between. The CDR3 sequence: CASSQDWGPPPNEKLFF. CDR3 sequence (DNA): TGCGCCAGCAGCCAAGATTGGGGCCCGCCGCCTAATGAAAAACTGTTTTTT.

This clone has just a few counts. This rearrangement joins TRBV6-5 to TRBJ2-3, with a weak D call TRBD2 (6 bases). V lost 0 bases, J lost 7 bases, and 17 bases lay in between. CDR1 MNHEY and CDR2 SVGAGI come from the germline V gene. The CDR3 is 16 residues long. The CDR3 DNA reads TGTGCCAGCAGTTACTCTTCTGGTTCAAGCGGGTATACGCAGTATTTT. This codes for CASSYSSGSSGYTQYF.

This chain joins TRBV7-3 and TRBJ2-1; 10 bases align to TRBD2. This CDR3 has 16 residues. The junction had 13 bases not matched to a gene; V was cut back by 4 bases and J by 10 bases. Germline loops: CDR1 SGHTA, CDR2 FQGTGA. The CDR3, as DNA: TGTGCCAGCAGCTCGAGTGCTAGCGGGAGTTTTGGGGAGCAGTTCTTC. Encoded protein: CASSSSASGSFGEQFF.

The chain links TRBV6-1 to TRBJ1-5; no clear D gene. CDR1 and CDR2 from the germline V gene are MNHNS and SASEGT. There are 15 residues in the CDR3. V was pared by 3 bases and J by 0 bases, with 9 bases between. CDR3 residues: CASSDFPDSNQPQHF. CDR3 coding DNA: TGTGCCAGCAGTGATTTCCCAGATAGCAATCAGCCCCAGCATTTT.

The chain joins TRBV9 to TRBJ2-2, with 9 bases aligning to TRBD2. The CDR3 covers 17 residues. CDR1 SGDLS and CDR2 YYNGEE come from the germline V gene. V gave up 0 bases and J gave up 5 bases; unmatched junction bases: 8. CDR3 bases: TGTGCCAGCAGCGTAGCGGGCGGGAGGGCGGGGACCGGGGAGCTGTTTTTT. Translated: CASSVAGGRAGTGELFF.

As concerns this clone: One junction end does not reproduce the germline sequence, and a read error may be involved. This chain joins TRBV7-9 and TRBJ1-5; 7 bases agree with TRBD1. CDR3 length: 14 residues. CDR1 and CDR2 from the germline V gene are SEHNR and FQNEAQ (reference sequence). The CDR3 DNA sequence: TGTGCCAGCAGCTTTGGGGACAGTAATCAGCTCCAGCATTTT. Translated, it gives CASSFGDSNQLQHF. The variable domain in full, completed from reference TRBV7-9 and TRBJ1-5, reads DTGVSQNPRHKITKRGQNVTFRCDPISEHNRLYWYRQTLGQGPEFLTYFQNEAQLEKSRLLSDRFSAERPKGSFSTLEIQRTEQGDSAMYLCASSFGDSNQLQHFGDGTRLSIL.

The V and J genes are TRBV2 and TRBJ1-4; the D gene is possibly TRBD1 (6 bases). Trimming left V 7 bases short and J 5 bases short, with 17 bases between. Germline V lookup: CDR1 SNHLY, CDR2 FYNNEI. The CDR3 loop spans 15 amino acids. CDR3: CASTSRRGQNEKLFF. The CDR3 nucleotides are TGTGCCAGCACTTCCCGCCGGGGACAAAATGAAAAACTGTTTTTT.

This clone was observed a handful of times. The V call is TRBV7-9, the J call TRBJ1-1; D uncertain. Trimming pared 1 base from V and 8 bases from J, leaving 5 bases between. CDR1 is SEHNR and CDR2 is FQNEAQ in the germline V gene (reference sequence). The CDR3 is made up of 11 amino acids. The CDR3 here is CASSLGEEAFF. The CDR3 nucleotides are TGTGCCAGCAGCTTAGGAGAAGAAGCTTTCTTT.

This chain links TRBV28 with TRBJ1-5; D might be TRBD1 (5 bases). CDR1 is MDHEN and CDR2 is SYDVKM in the germline V gene. The V and J ends lost 3 bases and 4 bases respectively, with 13 bases between them. The CDR3 loop spans 15 amino acids. CDR3 in DNA: TGTGCCAGCAGTTTTCACGGAGGGGAAAATCAGCCCCAGCATTTT. Protein: CASSFHGGENQPQHF.

As concerns this clone: Distinct nucleotide sequences in the sample also encode this CDR3. This rearrangement joins TRBV5-1 to TRBJ1-1, with TRBD1 identical over 9 bases. Germline CDR1 reads SGHRS; CDR2 reads YFSETQ. This CDR3 contains 15 residues. With V trimmed by 2 bases and J by 0 bases, 2 bases remained unmatched. The CDR3 DNA reads TGCGCCAGCAGCTTAGGACAGGGGCTGAACACTGAAGCTTTCTTT. It translates to CASSLGQGLNTEAFF.

There are a few counts of this clone. The chain links TRBV11-2 to TRBJ2-7; D is perhaps TRBD2 (5 bases). The CDR3 extends over 14 amino acids. Trimming cost V 6 bases and J 2 bases, with 14 bases left between them. Germline assignment: CDR1 SGHAT and CDR2 FQNNGV. The CDR3 nucleotides are TGTGCCAGCAGTCCGACGGGATCCGCCTACGAGCAGTACTTC. This gives the protein CASSPTGSAYEQYF.

CDR3 protein: CASSLGLAGAPRTDTQYF. The DNA for the CDR3 is TGTGCCAGCAGCCTCGGACTAGCGGGGGCCCCCCGCACAGATACGCAGTATTTT. The chain recombines TRBV4-2 with TRBJ2-3; TRBD2 agrees at 13 bases. The CDR3 length is 18 residues. Looked up from germline, CDR1 is LGHNA and CDR2 is YNFKEQ. J gave up 1 base and V 4 bases, and 8 bases lay outside the gene matches.

This clone was detected only a few times. The CDR3 spells CASSYLTSGRPFEQFF. The CDR3 region has the DNA TGTGCCAGCAGTTACCTGACTAGCGGGAGGCCTTTTGAGCAGTTCTTC. The chain is built from TRBV6-5 and TRBJ2-1; 13 bases are a match to TRBD2. The J segment lost 9 bases and the V segment lost 2 bases, leaving 7 bases of the junction unmatched. Germline V gives CDR1 MNHEY, CDR2 SVGAGI. The CDR3 loop spans 16 amino acids.

The chain employs TRBV9 and TRBJ2-2; tentative D call: TRBD2 (6 bases). The CDR3 is made up of 16 amino acids. CDR1 is SGDLS and CDR2 is YYNGEE in the germline V gene. V gave up 1 base and J gave up 2 bases, with 12 bases separating them. The CDR3 is CASSVPTSPNTGELFF. DNA for the CDR3: TGTGCCAGCAGCGTACCGACTAGTCCCAACACCGGGGAGCTGTTTTTT.

The V call is TRBV27, the J call TRBJ2-7; TRBD1 is a possible D gene (6 bases). With 0 bases removed from V and 1 base from J, the gap between germline ends came to 10 bases. This CDR3 is built from 15 residues. Germline-derived CDR1 and CDR2 are MNHEY and SMNVEV (reference sequence). The CDR3 region has the DNA TGTGCCAGCAGTTTATCAGGGGGTAATTCCTACGAGCAGTACTTC. Protein product: CASSLSGGNSYEQYF.